This T cell receptor beta chain comes out of a study of T-cell reconstitution after alpha-beta-depleted transplantation in children. General study points: Where alpha-beta T cells came from about two months after transplant was reportedly several hundred expanded graft clones. Recipient T cells and thymic progenitors that survived gave rise to the high TCRbeta diversity observed at day 60 in some patients. From newly produced T cells came most of the T-cell counts and diversity one year after transplant.

Trimming took 3 bases from V and 2 from J, leaving 14 bases between them. The CDR3 length is 16 residues. This sample's TCRbeta library carried unique molecular identifier barcodes. One entry per CDR3 protein results from TCRdb running MiXCR on the PCR reads. The sample lists under 750,000 distinct CDR3 sequences; under 25% were seen once. In regard to this clonotype: Its antigen is undetermined.

The TCR sequence derives from a boy in the first two years of life who had a stem cell transplant for acute myeloid leukemia, so the T cells may come from the graft donor. Sequenced material: PBMCs, mostly from graft donor cells, taken 360 days after TCRalphabeta/CD19-depleted stem cell transplant. The rearrangement joins TRBV12-3 or TRBV12-4 to TRBJ1-5; the D gene is possibly TRBD1 (5 bases). CDR3: CASSFGTGRGNQPQHF. CDR3 DNA: TGTGCCAGCAGTTTCGGGACGGGGCGGGGCAATCAGCCCCAGCATTTT.